In this sample, the clone carrying this TCR beta chain turned up many times. Its target is unknown. This sample is drawn from a study of regulatory T cells in long-lasting Graves disease. Study context: Prior antithyroid drug treatment in newly diagnosed Graves' patients lasted under 3 months. Study outcomes and limitations: The persistent group shared about 2,600 public clonotypes, more than the approximately 1,000 shared by new patients.

Time point reported: newly diagnosed GD, antithyroid drugs for less than 3 months. From RNA extracted from PBMCs, the TCR library was made. Clinicians diagnosed Graves' disease using American Thyroid Association guidelines. As collected, the peripheral blood samples measured 7 to 9.5 milliliters each and went into EDTA tubes. The TCR beta library used iRepertoire HTBI primers with Arm-PCR amplification of CDR3. Each CDR3 protein is one row after TCRdb ran MiXCR on the multiplex PCR reads. The top ten clones hold approximately 20% of a sample with approximately 230,000 distinct CDR3 sequences, about a sixth of them seen once. Germline CDR1 is MGHDK and CDR2 is SYGVNS. This CDR3 region has 18 residues. The J segment lost 5 bases and the V segment lost 2 bases, leaving 11 bases of the junction unmatched.

Sequenced here: peripheral blood mononuclear cells (PBMCs), sampled at new diagnosis, from a patient treated with antithyroid drugs. The TCR was taken from a female donor with Graves disease. V gene TRBV25-1 combines with J gene TRBJ2-1, with 11 bases fitting TRBD2. Here the CDR3 reads CASSEDSGRALGDNEQFF. The DNA for the CDR3 is TGTGCCAGCAGTGAAGATAGCGGGAGGGCCTTAGGGGACAATGAGCAGTTCTTC. Full variable domain (remainder filled in from reference TRBV25-1 and TRBJ2-1): EADIYQTPRYLVIGTGKKITLECSQTMGHDKMYWYQQDPGMELHLIHYSYGVNSTEKGDLSSESTVSRIRTEHFPLTLESARPSHTSQYLCASSEDSGRALGDNEQFFGPGTRLTVL.